Following are 21 T cell receptor beta chains from one sample sequenced in a study of blood T cells in healthy people across ages. The authors ran a second PCR of about 6 to 11 cycles using a sample-barcoded 5' primer and a J-beta primer mix. TCRdb re-called the 5' RACE reads through MiXCR, storing one row per CDR3 protein. In the table there are about 1 million distinct CDR3 sequences, over 35% of which are singletons. What was sequenced was blood. Every receptor here comes from a woman aged 55 to 70 in good health.

The gene calls are TRBV28 and TRBJ1-5; possibly TRBD1 for D (6 bases). There are 15 residues in the CDR3. From germline, CDR1 is MDHEN and CDR2 SYDVKM. Deletions cut 6 bases from V and 2 bases from J, with 14 bases between. The chain's CDR3 is CASSASGAGNQPQHF. Here the CDR3 DNA reads TGTGCCAGCAGCGCGTCGGGGGCTGGCAATCAGCCCCAGCATTTT.

This rearrangement joins TRBV20-1 to TRBJ2-1; D may correspond to TRBD1 or TRBD2 (5 bases each). This CDR3 comprises 19 residues. V lost 1 base to trimming and J lost 0 bases, with 22 bases between them. In germline, CDR1 is DFQATT, CDR2 SNEGSKA (reference sequence). CDR3 DNA sequence: TGCAGTGCTAGAGGGGGCCCTCCCCCCAGGACTCACTCCTACAATGAGCAGTTCTTC. Translating it yields CSARGGPPPRTHSYNEQFF.

The chain combines TRBV12-3 or TRBV12-4 with TRBJ1-2; 11 bases agree with TRBD1. CDR3 length: 15 amino acids. V gave up 6 bases and J gave up 2 bases; unmatched junction bases: 5. In DNA form, the CDR3 reads TGTGCCAGCAGCCGGGGACAGGGGGAGAACTATGGCTACACCTTC. It is translated as CASSRGQGENYGYTF.

The V call is TRBV7-9, the J call TRBJ1-2; D not certain. The V end lost 5 bases, the J end lost 8 bases, and 9 bases lay between the germline ends. CDR3 length: 11 residues. CDR1 is SEHNR and CDR2 is FQNEAQ in the germline V gene (reference sequence). This chain's CDR3 is CASSRKEGYTF. DNA for the CDR3: TGTGCCAGCAGCAGGAAGGAGGGCTACACCTTC.

This clonotype has only a few counts. The rearrangement uses TRBV5-1 and TRBJ2-5, with 7 bases fitting TRBD2. Germline CDR1 and CDR2: SGHRS and YFSETQ. V lost 0 bases to trimming and J lost 9 bases; unmatched junction nucleotides: 2. CDR3 size: 12 residues. In DNA, the CDR3 is TGCGCCAGCAGCTTGGTTGGGGGGGCCCAGTACTTC. This translates into CASSLVGGAQYF.

The rearrangement uses TRBV2 and TRBJ2-7; 12 bases line up with TRBD2. The J call is doubtful: the DNA matches TRBJ2-5 better. The CDR3 totals 16 residues. The germline V gene encodes CDR1 SNHLY and CDR2 FYNNEI. DNA of the CDR3: TGTGCCAGCAGTCACACGACTAGCGGGAGATTTGAGACCCAGTACTTC. Its protein is CASSHTTSGRFETQYF.

CDR3 DNA sequence: TGCGCCAGCAGCCAAGAGGGGGGGTCAGAGACCCAGTACTTC. It encodes CASSQEGGSETQYF. The J gene is TRBJ2-7, the V gene TRBV4-1, with 7 bases identical to TRBD2. The DNA end is more similar to TRBJ2-5, so the J call may be wrong. Germline V gene data show CDR1 as MGHRA and CDR2 as YSYEKL. The CDR3 length is 14 residues.

The chain uses TRBV20-1 and TRBJ1-5; D ambiguous. Germline loops: CDR1 DFQATT, CDR2 SNEGSKA (reference sequence). Trimming stripped 0 bases from V and 8 bases from J, with 17 bases between. The length of the CDR3 is 15 residues. This chain's CDR3 is CSARDLSTWREPQHF. The CDR3 DNA follows: TGCAGTGCTAGAGATCTGAGCACTTGGAGGGAGCCCCAGCATTTT.

Concerning this clonotype: Given a much more abundant clone one base away, this may be a read error. J is TRBJ2-5 and V is TRBV29-1, with D possibly matching TRBD1 (5 bases). V was clipped by 7 bases and J by 11 bases, with 23 bases between them. Germline CDR1 reads SQVTM; CDR2 reads ANQGSEA. The CDR3 extends over 13 amino acids. DNA of the CDR3: TGCAGCGCAGGCCCGGCAGGGATATATGAGCAGTACTTC. Its translation is CSAGPAGIYEQYF.

The J gene is TRBJ2-3, the V gene TRBV27; 16 bases fit TRBD2. This CDR3 region has 16 residues. From germline, CDR1 is MNHEY and CDR2 SMNVEV (reference sequence). The ends lost 6 bases at V and 3 bases at J; junction bases unmatched: 3. The CDR3 sequence: CASRGLAGGPTDTQYF. The CDR3 nucleotides read TGTGCCAGCAGGGGACTAGCGGGAGGGCCGACAGATACGCAGTATTTT.

This clonotype was observed a handful of times. The J gene is TRBJ2-5, the V gene TRBV7-8, with D perhaps assigned TRBD1 or TRBD2 (7 bases each). This CDR3 is 17 amino acids long. Per germline, CDR1 SGHVS and CDR2 FQNEAQ. Trimming cost V 4 bases and J 0 bases, with 18 bases left between them. CDR3: CASSSPPRGGYQETQYF. The DNA for the CDR3 is TGTGCCAGCAGCTCACCCCCCAGGGGGGGGTACCAAGAGACCCAGTACTTC.

The chain uses TRBV18 and TRBJ2-3; no clear D. The CDR3 contains 15 residues. Germline CDR1 reads KGHSH; CDR2 reads LQKENI. V shed 2 bases and J shed 8 bases, with 17 bases lying between them. The CDR3 sequence: CASSPLGGIYSTQYF. CDR3 bases: TGTGCCAGCTCACCATTGGGCGGAATATACAGTACGCAGTATTTT.

This clonotype was seen more than once but under ten times. The chain combines TRBV5-1 with TRBJ2-3; D remains ambiguous. Germline V gene sequence: CDR1 SGHRS, CDR2 YFSETQ. The CDR3 is 15 amino acids. V dropped 0 bases and J dropped 0 bases, with 8 bases sitting between them. The chain's CDR3 is CASSLARVSTDTQYF. Written as DNA, the CDR3 is TGCGCCAGCAGCTTGGCCCGGGTTAGCACAGATACGCAGTATTTT.

This clonotype was counted a few times. The rearrangement joins TRBV15 to TRBJ2-7; the match to TRBD1 covers 9 bases. Germline V gene lookup returns CDR1 LNHNV and CDR2 YYDKDF (reference sequence). The CDR3 is 16 residues long. V was clipped by 6 bases and J by 1 base; unmatched bases: 10. The CDR3: CATSPLSGTGSYEQYF. The CDR3 nucleotides read TGTGCCACCAGTCCACTCTCAGGGACAGGGTCCTACGAGCAGTACTTC.

This chain links TRBV5-6 with TRBJ2-4; TRBD2 is a possible D gene (5 bases). The J call may not be correct, given that the DNA end is closer to TRBJ2-7. The CDR3 loop spans 13 amino acids. CDR1 is SGHDT, CDR2 YYEEEE, per germline. As DNA, the CDR3 is TGTGCCAGCAGCGTGGCTTCGGGAAGCGAGCAGTACTTC. As protein: CASSVASGSEQYF.

Only a few counts were recorded for this clonotype. The chain has TRBV4-2 and TRBJ2-1; 7 bases line up with TRBD2. This CDR3 has 12 amino acids. Germline CDR1 LGHNA, CDR2 YNFKEQ. The trim removed 4 bases at V and 7 bases at J, leaving 1 base unmatched. The CDR3 sequence: CASSRTSNEQFF. DNA for the CDR3: TGTGCCAGCAGCCGGACTAGTAATGAGCAGTTCTTC.

A single count supports this clonotype. This chain connects TRBV7-8 to TRBJ2-4; no firm D call. This CDR3 contains 15 residues. Trimming shortened V by 6 bases and J by 2 bases, and 14 bases separated the two germline ends. Germline V gene data show CDR1 as SGHVS and CDR2 as FQNEAQ. The CDR3 loop reads CASSPEAGPKNIQYF. CDR3 nucleotides: TGTGCCAGCAGTCCCGAGGCTGGACCCAAAAACATTCAGTACTTC.

In this sample, this clonotype turned up a few times. The chain combines TRBV27 with TRBJ2-2, with TRBD2 identical over 8 bases. Germline V gene sequence: CDR1 MNHEY, CDR2 SMNVEV (reference sequence). V trimming: 10 bases; J trimming: 1 base; junction bases outside the gene matches: 8. The CDR3 covers 15 residues. CDR3 sequence: CANYSGALNTGELFF. CDR3 DNA sequence: TGTGCCAACTATAGCGGGGCCTTGAACACCGGGGAGCTGTTTTTT.

The chain uses TRBV28 and TRBJ1-6, with 10 bases aligning to TRBD1. The CDR3 is 16 amino acids. The germline V gene has CDR1 MDHEN and CDR2 SYDVKM. Losses at the gene ends were 7 bases for V and 7 bases for J; bases not matched to a gene: 10. CDR3: CASKTGGGLGNSPLHF. In DNA form, the CDR3 reads TGTGCCAGCAAGACAGGGGGCGGTTTAGGGAATTCACCCCTCCACTTT.

This chain joins TRBV7-9 and TRBJ2-7; 9 bases match TRBD2. CDR3 length: 16 residues. V shed 5 bases, J shed 3 bases, and the junction held 11 bases outside the gene matches. Germline lookup yields CDR1 SEHNR and CDR2 FQNEAQ (reference sequence). The CDR3 DNA reads as TGTGCCAGCAGCCCCCCCCTTGGGCGGGAGGGCTACGAGCAGTACTTC. This encodes CASSPPLGREGYEQYF.

The sample holds a few counts of this clonotype. The V call is TRBV3-1, the J call TRBJ1-2, with D maybe TRBD1 (6 bases). The V end was cut by 1 base, the J end by 4 bases, with 13 bases between. Germline CDR1 reads LGHDT; CDR2 reads YNNKEL (reference sequence). CDR3 length equals 15 residues. The CDR3 loop is CASSQGQATFYGYTF. CDR3 in DNA: TGTGCCAGCAGCCAAGGACAGGCCACCTTCTATGGCTACACCTTC.